This passage covers 31 T cell receptor beta chains from one sample sequenced in a study of blood T cell repertoires in COVID-19. Method: immunoSEQ multiplex PCR; TCRdb's copy keeps in-frame clones and lacks some. The sample shows 55,000 or so clones, about 87% of them seen only once. Sequencing used peripheral blood. The source of these receptors is a woman aged 60-75 years with COVID-19, enrolled during active disease.

In regard to this clone: It is unclear where the CDR3 begins or ends on the DNA, so no DNA is shown, and the CDR3 is as TCRdb lists it. J is TRBJ2-1 and V is TRBV6-2 or TRBV6-3; TRBD2 is the table's D call and was not checked against the DNA. Germline CDR1 is MNHEY and CDR2 is SVGEGT. The CDR3 spans 14 residues, counting both ends. The CDR3 sequence: CASSSSGSSGEQFF.

Only one count was recorded for this clone. This chain links TRBV18 with TRBJ1-2; 7 positions agree with TRBD1. The ends lost 6 bases at V and 3 bases at J; junction bases unmatched: 7. Germline CDR1 reads KGHSH; CDR2 reads LQKENI. The CDR3 contains 14 residues. This chain's CDR3 is CASSQTGTDYGYTF. The CDR3 DNA reads as TGTGCCAGCTCTCAAACCGGGACAGACTATGGCTACACCTTC.

J is TRBJ1-1 and V is TRBV2; 7 positions agree with TRBD1. The CDR3 covers 16 residues. V lost 5 bases to trimming and J lost 10 bases; unmatched junction nucleotides: 19. Germline CDR1 is SNHLY and CDR2 is FYNNEI. The CDR3 protein is CASSPPPRGRGIRAFF. In nucleotides, the CDR3 is TGTGCCAGCAGTCCCCCGCCGAGGGGCAGGGGGATACGAGCTTTCTTT.

The V call is TRBV4-2, the J call TRBJ2-1, with unresolved D. Between the trimmed V and J ends, which lost 4 bases and 7 bases, there was a span of 14 bases. The CDR3 totals 14 residues. Germline-derived CDR1 and CDR2 are LGHNA and YNFKEQ. CDR3 bases: TGTGCCAGCAGCCCGCGACAAACCGGTAATGAGCAGTTCTTC. Encoded protein: CASSPRQTGNEQFF.

The chain combines TRBV28 with TRBJ2-1, with 7 bases matching TRBD2. This CDR3 region has 15 residues. Trimming cost V 2 bases and J 4 bases; bases outside gene matches: 5. Germline assignment: CDR1 MDHEN and CDR2 SYDVKM. The DNA for the CDR3 is TGTGCCAGCAGTTTAGCGGGAGAGGGTTACAATGAGCAGTTCTTC. It translates to CASSLAGEGYNEQFF.

This chain connects TRBV2 to TRBJ1-2, with TRBD1 matching 7 bases. The ends lost 5 bases at V and 5 bases at J; junction bases unmatched: 14. The CDR3 length is 16 residues. Germline V gives CDR1 SNHLY, CDR2 FYNNEI. The CDR3 DNA follows: TGTGCCAGCAGTAAAAACAGGGGAAAAGGAAGTTATGGCTACACCTTC. Translated: CASSKNRGKGSYGYTF. Together with reference TRBV2 and TRBJ1-2, the CDR3 gives the full variable domain: EPEVTQTPSHQVTQMGQEVILRCVPISNHLYFYWYRQILGQKVEFLVSFYNNEISEKSEIFDDQFSVERPDGSNFTLKIRSTKLEDSAMYFCASSKNRGKGSYGYTFGSGTRLTVV.

The J gene is TRBJ2-7, the V gene TRBV29-1; 12 bases fit TRBD2. The CDR3 has 19 amino acids. J was trimmed by 2 bases and V by 7 bases; bases with no gene match: 21. Per the germline V gene, CDR1 is SQVTM and CDR2 is ANQGSEA. The CDR3 loop reads CSAMPMTSGSPRNAYEQYF. CDR3 DNA: TGCAGCGCCATGCCCATGACTAGCGGGAGCCCCCGTAACGCCTACGAGCAGTACTTC.

The sample holds one count of this clone. The chain has TRBV30 and TRBJ1-4; 7 bases align to TRBD1. The junction had 6 bases not matched to a gene; V was cut back by 4 bases and J by 4 bases. The CDR3 sequence is 14 residues long. CDR1 GTSNPN and CDR2 SVGIG come from the germline V gene (reference sequence). The DNA of the CDR3 is TGTGCCTGGACCTCCGGGACAGTTAATGAAAAACTGTTTTTT. Amino acid sequence: CAWTSGTVNEKLFF.

The gene calls are TRBV5-1 and TRBJ2-1; 7 bases agree with TRBD2. Unmatched junction bases numbered 5, after V lost 0 bases and J lost 2 bases. Germline CDR1 and CDR2: SGHRS and YFSETQ. This CDR3 spans 16 amino acids. CDR3: CASSLVGGRAYNEQFF. The CDR3 DNA follows: TGCGCCAGCAGCTTGGTTGGCGGGAGAGCCTACAATGAGCAGTTCTTC. Variable domain in full (rest from reference TRBV5-1 and TRBJ2-1): KAGVTQTPRYLIKTRGQQVTLSCSPISGHRSVSWYQQTPGQGLQFLFEYFSETQRNKGNFPGRFSGRQFSNSRSEMNVSTLELGDSALYLCASSLVGGRAYNEQFFGPGTRLTVL.

The CDR3 loop is CASSHTSVSNYGYTF. The CDR3, as DNA: TGTGCCAGCAGCCATACCTCGGTCTCCAACTATGGCTACACCTTC. The rearrangement joins TRBV7-2 to TRBJ1-2; D is unresolved. Germline V gene sequence: CDR1 SGHTA, CDR2 FQGNSA. Trimming removed 5 bases at V and 2 bases at J, with 15 bases between. The CDR3 is 15 amino acids.

The chain carries TRBV15 and TRBJ2-1; 10 bases are a match to TRBD2. This CDR3 has 16 amino acids. Trimming took 5 bases from V and 3 from J; bases not matched to a gene: 7. CDR1 is LNHNV and CDR2 is YYDKDF in the germline V gene (reference sequence). The CDR3 coding sequence is TGTGCCACCAGCGGGACTAGCGCTGGTCTCTACAATGAGCAGTTCTTC. It codes for CATSGTSAGLYNEQFF. Full variable domain (outside the CDR3, taken from reference TRBV15 and TRBJ2-1): DAMVIQNPRYQVTQFGKPVTLSCSQTLNHNVMYWYQQKSSQAPKLLFHYYDKDFNNEADTPDNFQSRRPNTSFCFLDIRSPGLGDTAMYLCATSGTSAGLYNEQFFGPGTRLTVL.

In this sample, this clone turned up a few times. The chain couples TRBV6-5 to TRBJ1-6; the D is unclear. Germline CDR1 is MNHEY and CDR2 is SVGAGI. V was cut by 7 bases and J by 3 bases, with 13 bases left in between. The CDR3 spans 15 residues. DNA of the CDR3: TGTGCCAGCAAAAGGGAGGGATACTATAATTCACCCCTCCACTTT. Its translation: CASKREGYYNSPLHF.

V and J are TRBV18 and TRBJ2-2; 9 nucleotides agree with TRBD2. Germline CDR1 and CDR2: KGHSH and LQKENI. The CDR3 extends over 15 amino acids. The junction had 5 bases not matched to a gene; V was cut back by 3 bases and J by 6 bases. DNA of the CDR3: TGTGCCAGCTCACCGAGGCTAGCGGGACCCGGGGAGCTGTTTTTT. Its protein product is CASSPRLAGPGELFF.

The chain carries TRBV14 and TRBJ2-3; D ambiguous. The CDR3 covers 17 residues. In germline, CDR1 is SGHDN, CDR2 FVKESK. The germline V and J ends were trimmed by 1 base and 0 bases, with 14 bases remaining between them. In DNA form, the CDR3 reads TGTGCCAGCAGCCAAGGATTAAGCGTTTCTAGCACAGATACGCAGTATTTT. Its translation: CASSQGLSVSSTDTQYF.

This chain links TRBV11-3 with TRBJ2-3; D uncertain. V dropped 8 bases and J dropped 1 base, with 7 bases sitting between them. Germline V gene data show CDR1 as SGHNT and CDR2 as YENEEA. This CDR3 spans 12 amino acids. Here the CDR3 DNA reads TGTGCCAGCGAGTTTGGCACAGATACGCAGTATTTT. Translation: CASEFGTDTQYF.

The chain carries TRBV5-1 and TRBJ2-7; TRBD2 agrees at 11 bases. The CDR3 runs to 16 residues. Germline V gene data show CDR1 as SGHRS and CDR2 as YFSETQ. The junction had 5 bases not matched to a gene; V was cut back by 0 bases and J by 3 bases. The CDR3 loop is CASSLGLAGLNYEQYF. CDR3 nucleotide sequence: TGCGCCAGCAGCTTGGGACTAGCGGGATTGAACTACGAGCAGTACTTC.

The chain is built from TRBV7-2 and TRBJ1-2; 9 bases are a match to TRBD1. The CDR3 consists of 14 residues. The germline V gene encodes CDR1 SGHTA and CDR2 FQGNSA. J gave up 4 bases and V 4 bases, and 4 bases lay outside the gene matches. The CDR3: CASSSQTGGYGYTF. CDR3 coding DNA: TGTGCCAGCAGCTCCCAGACAGGGGGCTATGGCTACACCTTC.

In this sample, this clone turned up once. The V gene is TRBV14, the J gene TRBJ1-6; tentatively, D is TRBD1 (5 bases). The germline CDR1 and CDR2 sequences are SGHDN and FVKESK. The V end was cut by 1 base, the J end by 9 bases, with 10 bases between. The CDR3 extends over 14 amino acids. The CDR3 bases are TGTGCCAGCAGCCAAGCCGGGGGAATTTCACCCCTCCACTTT. Translation: CASSQAGGISPLHF.

A remark on this clone: The identical CDR3 is also encoded by other nucleotide sequences in the sample. The V gene is TRBV5-5, the J gene TRBJ2-1; the D gene is possibly TRBD1 (5 bases). There are 15 residues in the CDR3. Germline V gene lookup returns CDR1 SGHKS and CDR2 YYEKEE (reference sequence). V was trimmed by 0 bases and J by 4 bases, leaving 11 bases between them. The CDR3 spells CASSLVQGRYNEQFF. The DNA for the CDR3 is TGTGCCAGCAGCTTGGTGCAGGGTAGGTACAATGAGCAGTTCTTC.

The chain employs TRBV29-1 and TRBJ2-3; D perhaps matches TRBD2 (5 bases). Germline values: CDR1 SQVTM, CDR2 ANQGSEA. Trimming took 7 bases from V and 3 from J, leaving 17 bases between them. The CDR3 totals 14 residues. The CDR3 is CSALRGKGTDTQYF. The CDR3, as DNA: TGCAGCGCCCTGAGAGGGAAAGGTACAGATACGCAGTATTTT.

This clone has just one count. V gene TRBV11-2 combines with J gene TRBJ2-6; D might be TRBD2 (5 bases). V was cut by 1 base and J by 0 bases, with 7 bases left in between. The CDR3 is made up of 16 amino acids. CDR1 and CDR2 (germline): SGHAT, FQNNGV. Here the CDR3 DNA reads TGTGCCAGCAGCTTAGCGGGATTCTCTGGGGCCAACGTCCTGACTTTC. This codes for CASSLAGFSGANVLTF.

CDR3 amino acids: CASSPGFSGKAFF. The DNA for the CDR3 is TGTGCCAGCAGCCCCGGATTTTCGGGGAAGGCTTTCTTT. The chain joins TRBV6-5 to TRBJ1-1, with D hard to call. V was cut by 6 bases and J by 11 bases, with 19 bases left in between. This CDR3 is 13 amino acids long. The germline gives CDR1 MNHEY, CDR2 SVGAGI.

V usage is TRBV5-4 and J usage is TRBJ1-4; 7 bases match TRBD1. The CDR3 totals 14 residues. The trim removed 8 bases at V and 4 bases at J, leaving 8 bases unmatched. Germline assignment: CDR1 SGHNT and CDR2 YYREEE (reference sequence). The CDR3 loop reads CARSRTGINEKLFF. The CDR3 DNA sequence: TGTGCCAGGTCTCGGACAGGAATTAATGAAAAACTGTTTTTT. Together with reference TRBV5-4 and TRBJ1-4, the CDR3 gives the full variable domain: ETGVTQSPTHLIKTRGQQVTLRCSSQSGHNTVSWYQQALGQGPQFIFQYYREEENGRGNFPPRFSGLQFPNYSSELNVNALELDDSALYLCARSRTGINEKLFFGSGTQLSVL.

This chain uses TRBV3-1 (or the pseudogene TRBV3-2) with TRBJ2-7; 9 positions match TRBD1. The CDR3 runs 15 residues. V gave up 1 base and J gave up 2 bases; unmatched junction bases: 3. CDR1 and CDR2 (germline): LGHDT, YNNKEL (reference sequence). The CDR3 DNA is TGTGCCAGCAGCCAAGTTGGGACAGGGCCCTACGAGCAGTACTTC. Its translation is CASSQVGTGPYEQYF.

The V call is TRBV18, the J call TRBJ1-1; D might be TRBD1 (5 bases). V was cut by 6 bases and J by 4 bases, with 12 bases left in between. Germline loops: CDR1 KGHSH, CDR2 LQKENI. The CDR3 is made up of 13 amino acids. CDR3 DNA sequence: TGTGCCAGCTCCCGGGACTCTCTCACTGAAGCTTTCTTT. This codes for CASSRDSLTEAFF.

The genes are TRBV5-1 and TRBJ2-1; 10 bases are shared with TRBD1. Germline V lookup: CDR1 SGHRS, CDR2 YFSETQ. This CDR3 has 15 amino acids. V was pared by 5 bases and J by 2 bases, with 4 bases of the junction left unmatched. The CDR3 here is CASRPGQGAYNEQFF. CDR3 nucleotide sequence: TGCGCCAGCAGACCCGGACAGGGGGCCTACAATGAGCAGTTCTTC.

The CDR3, as DNA: TGTGCCAGCAGTAGGGACAGGTCAAACACTGAAGCTTTCTTT. It codes for CASSRDRSNTEAFF. The chain has TRBV2 and TRBJ1-1; TRBD1 matches 8 bases. V gave up 5 bases and J gave up 2 bases; unmatched junction bases: 4. Germline V lookup: CDR1 SNHLY, CDR2 FYNNEI. This CDR3 spans 14 amino acids.

The chain links TRBV19 to TRBJ1-5, with D hard to call. V lost 7 bases to trimming and J lost 3 bases, with 16 bases between them. Germline V gives CDR1 LNHDA, CDR2 SQIVND (reference sequence). The CDR3 loop spans 15 amino acids. As DNA, the CDR3 is TGTGCCAGTACCAATGGGCCGGGAAACAATCAGCCCCAGCATTTT. Its translation: CASTNGPGNNQPQHF.

J is TRBJ2-3 and V is TRBV21-1; the table names TRBD1, a call not compared with the DNA. TRBV21-1 is a pseudogene. This CDR3 has 15 amino acids. For the CDR3, the DNA is TGTGCCAGCAGCAATTCAGGGGGCGCGTTGGATACGCAGTATTTT. Translating it yields CASSNSGGALDTQYF.

The chain couples TRBV29-1 to TRBJ2-1; D perhaps matches TRBD2 (6 bases). CDR1 and CDR2 from the germline V gene are SQVTM and ANQGSEA. The CDR3 spans 14 residues. Trimming left V 2 bases short and J 6 bases short, with 14 bases between. CDR3 sequence reads: CSVERGTGGNEQFF. DNA of the CDR3: TGCAGCGTTGAACGGGGGACCGGTGGCAATGAGCAGTTCTTC.

The rearrangement uses TRBV28 and TRBJ1-5; possible D gene TRBD1, 6 bases. The germline V and J ends were trimmed by 2 bases and 1 base, with 12 bases remaining between them. Germline CDR1 reads MDHEN; CDR2 reads SYDVKM. This CDR3 is 16 amino acids long. The CDR3 bases are TGTGCCAGCAGTTTACCCACGCAGGGGAGCAATCAGCCCCAGCATTTT. Its translation: CASSLPTQGSNQPQHF.